The 13 T cell receptor beta chains below come from one sample, sequenced in a study of blood T cell repertoires in COVID-19. Profiled with immunoSEQ multiplex PCR; TCRdb holds only in-frame clones, not every one. The sample holds 75,000 to 90,000 clones, about 92% seen once. Sequenced input: peripheral blood. These receptors came from a woman aged 45-65 years in a cohort sampled during active COVID-19.

V is TRBV24-1 and J is TRBJ2-5, with 8 nucleotides matching TRBD1. CDR3 size: 16 residues. The ends lost 3 bases at V and 5 bases at J; junction bases unmatched: 10. CDR1 and CDR2 from the germline V gene are KGHDR and SFDVKD. DNA of the CDR3: TGTGCCACCAGTGATCCCAGGGGGCTTGGAATGGAGACCCAGTACTTC. As protein: CATSDPRGLGMETQYF.

This clone was observed at least ten times. The CDR3 here is CATRRWESSGANVLTF. Here the CDR3 DNA reads TGTGCCACCAGGCGGTGGGAGTCCTCTGGGGCCAACGTCCTGACTTTC. V gene TRBV27 combines with J gene TRBJ2-6; tentatively, D is TRBD2 (5 bases). Germline CDR1 reads MNHEY; CDR2 reads SMNVEV (reference sequence). V was pared by 10 bases and J by 0 bases, with 16 bases between. The CDR3 covers 16 residues.

The chain joins TRBV18 to TRBJ1-5; D remains ambiguous. Germline V gives CDR1 KGHSH, CDR2 LQKENI. Trimming cost V 4 bases and J 10 bases, with 11 bases left between them. The CDR3 length is 12 residues. CDR3 DNA: TGTGCCAGCTCACACGAGGATGGACCCCAGCATTTT. Its translation: CASSHEDGPQHF.

The V gene is TRBV4-2, the J gene TRBJ2-1, with 7 bases identical to TRBD2. There are 18 residues in the CDR3. Per germline, CDR1 LGHNA and CDR2 YNFKEQ. The ends lost 2 bases at V and 3 bases at J; junction bases unmatched: 13. The CDR3 DNA reads TGTGCCAGCAGCCAATTTGGCGGGGCTAGCGGTTACTACAATGAGCAGTTCTTC. It specifies CASSQFGGASGYYNEQFF.

This clone came up a few times. This chain uses TRBV5-1 with TRBJ1-5; a possible D gene is TRBD1 (5 bases). Trimming shortened V by 5 bases and J by 2 bases, and 17 bases separated the two germline ends. Germline CDR1 and CDR2: SGHRS and YFSETQ. The CDR3 extends over 16 amino acids. CDR3 sequence (DNA): TGCGCCAGCAGTCCAGGGTCGGGTGACGGCAATCAGCCCCAGCATTTT. It is translated as CASSPGSGDGNQPQHF.

This clone was seen only a few times. The V and J genes are TRBV28 and TRBJ2-3, with a weak D call TRBD2 (6 bases). Trimming stripped 10 bases from V and 4 bases from J, with 18 bases between. The CDR3 totals 14 residues. CDR1 and CDR2 from the germline V gene are MDHEN and SYDVKM. The CDR3 is CATKMGGGADTQYF. CDR3 coding DNA: TGTGCCACCAAAATGGGCGGCGGGGCAGATACGCAGTATTTT.

The CDR3 sequence: CASSEARRGDEQFF. In DNA, the CDR3 is TGTGCCAGCAGTGAAGCTAGGAGGGGCGATGAGCAGTTCTTC. V is TRBV2 and J is TRBJ2-1; D perhaps matches TRBD2 (6 bases). This CDR3 has 14 amino acids. Germline-derived CDR1 and CDR2 are SNHLY and FYNNEI. V was trimmed by 0 bases and J by 8 bases, leaving 11 bases between them.

The chain couples TRBV28 to TRBJ1-1; tentative D call: TRBD1 (5 bases). The CDR3 totals 14 residues. Trimming removed 10 bases at V and 1 base at J, with 16 bases between. Germline V gene data show CDR1 as MDHEN and CDR2 as SYDVKM. The CDR3 DNA follows: TGTGCCACCGACGAAGGGAGGGGGAACACTGAAGCTTTCTTT. Translation: CATDEGRGNTEAFF.

This clone was detected only once. V and J are TRBV4-2 and TRBJ2-2; D is unresolved. The germline V and J ends were trimmed by 4 bases and 4 bases, with 10 bases remaining between them. The CDR3 is made up of 14 amino acids. The germline gives CDR1 LGHNA, CDR2 YNFKEQ. CDR3 in DNA: TGTGCCAGCAGCCCCCTCGAGGCCACCGGGGAGCTGTTTTTT. Amino acid sequence: CASSPLEATGELFF.

This clone has only one observation. This chain connects TRBV28 to TRBJ2-1; possible D gene TRBD2, 5 bases. CDR1 is MDHEN and CDR2 is SYDVKM in the germline V gene. Trimming shortened V by 5 bases and J by 10 bases, and 15 bases separated the two germline ends. This CDR3 has 13 residues. The CDR3 DNA reads as TGTGCCAGCAGTCCCCCCCGAGCGGCAGAGCAGTTCTTC. Its protein product is CASSPPRAAEQFF.

This clone was detected a few times. The V and J genes are TRBV5-1 and TRBJ1-1, with D tentatively TRBD1 (6 bases). CDR3 size: 11 residues. Germline V gene sequence: CDR1 SGHRS, CDR2 YFSETQ. V was trimmed by 2 bases and J by 8 bases, leaving 7 bases between them. CDR3 loop: CASSFRGEAFF. DNA for the CDR3: TGCGCCAGCAGCTTCAGGGGAGAAGCTTTCTTT. The whole variable domain, remainder taken from reference TRBV5-1 and TRBJ1-1, is KAGVTQTPRYLIKTRGQQVTLSCSPISGHRSVSWYQQTPGQGLQFLFEYFSETQRNKGNFPGRFSGRQFSNSRSEMNVSTLELGDSALYLCASSFRGEAFFGQGTRLTVV.

The J gene is TRBJ2-1, the V gene TRBV7-3, with TRBD2 identical over 12 bases. The CDR3 spans 18 residues. Unmatched junction bases numbered 19, after V lost 1 base and J lost 15 bases. Germline CDR1 reads SGHTA; CDR2 reads FQGTGA. The DNA for the CDR3 is TGTGCCAGCAGCTTAATGTCCGGACTAGCGGGAACAACCGGCGGTCTGTTCTTC. It is translated as CASSLMSGLAGTTGGLFF.

The chain combines TRBV27 with TRBJ2-7; 10 nucleotides match TRBD2. This CDR3 is built from 14 residues. Germline V CDR1 and CDR2: MNHEY, SMNVEV (reference sequence). Trimming at V came to 8 bases and at J to 4 bases, leaving 8 bases not matched to a gene. The DNA for the CDR3 is TGTGCCAGCCTAGCGGGAGAAGGACCATACGAGCAGTACTTC. This encodes CASLAGEGPYEQYF.